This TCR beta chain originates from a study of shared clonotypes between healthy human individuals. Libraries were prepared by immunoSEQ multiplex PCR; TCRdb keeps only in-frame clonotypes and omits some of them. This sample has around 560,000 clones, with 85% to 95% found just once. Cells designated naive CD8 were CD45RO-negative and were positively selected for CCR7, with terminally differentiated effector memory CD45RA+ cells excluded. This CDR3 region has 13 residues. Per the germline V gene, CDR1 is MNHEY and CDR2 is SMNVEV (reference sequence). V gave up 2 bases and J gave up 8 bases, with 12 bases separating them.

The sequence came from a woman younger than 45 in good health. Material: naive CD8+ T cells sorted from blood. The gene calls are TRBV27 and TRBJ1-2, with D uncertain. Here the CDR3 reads CASSLPGGSGYTF. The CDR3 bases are TGTGCCAGCAGTTTACCAGGCGGAAGCGGCTACACCTTC.